One and the same sample provided the 3 T cell receptor beta chains below, sequenced in a study of radiation and T cells in renal cell carcinoma (dated by TCRdb to about 2020). The sample's time point, from its label and the paper: baseline pretreatment blood. The sample's treatment or condition, from its label and the paper: 15 Gy SBRT to primary tumor, nephrectomy 4 weeks later. The library was prepared using the immunoSEQ multiplex PCR assay. TCRdb limited this immuneACCESS table to in-frame rearrangements with V and J called. A share of clones is missing; checked studies link under half to unresolved V genes, and the rest is unexplained. This sample comprises approximately 90,000 clones, less than 90% of them detected only once. 7.5% to 8.5% of the sample comes from the top ten. The sample consisted of blood, taken from a patient whose treatment included radiotherapy and nephrectomy. These receptors were collected from a man aged 50 to 59 with renal cell carcinoma.

The chain joins TRBV28 to TRBJ1-1; D not resolved. Germline CDR1 is MDHEN and CDR2 is SYDVKM. Trimming removed 7 bases at V and 7 bases at J, with 19 bases between. The CDR3 has 14 residues. For the CDR3, the DNA is TGTGCCAGCACCCCCGGGTGGGTATATGGTGAAGCTTTCTTT. Protein sequence: CASTPGWVYGEAFF.

The rearrangement joins TRBV27 to TRBJ2-7; 10 bases match TRBD2. CDR1 and CDR2 from the germline V gene are MNHEY and SMNVEV (reference sequence). J lost 3 bases, V lost 4 bases, and 3 bases had no gene match. This CDR3 is built from 14 residues. CDR3 in amino acids: CASSSRLAGYEQYF. CDR3 coding DNA: TGTGCCAGCAGTTCCCGACTAGCGGGCTACGAGCAGTACTTC.

The chain links TRBV28 to TRBJ1-1; 8 nucleotides agree with TRBD1. Unmatched junction bases numbered 3, after V lost 2 bases and J lost 1 base. Germline V gene sequence: CDR1 MDHEN, CDR2 SYDVKM. This CDR3 region has 15 residues. This CDR3 reads CASSLEQGGNTEAFF. The CDR3 nucleotides read TGTGCCAGCAGTTTAGAACAGGGGGGGAACACTGAAGCTTTCTTT.